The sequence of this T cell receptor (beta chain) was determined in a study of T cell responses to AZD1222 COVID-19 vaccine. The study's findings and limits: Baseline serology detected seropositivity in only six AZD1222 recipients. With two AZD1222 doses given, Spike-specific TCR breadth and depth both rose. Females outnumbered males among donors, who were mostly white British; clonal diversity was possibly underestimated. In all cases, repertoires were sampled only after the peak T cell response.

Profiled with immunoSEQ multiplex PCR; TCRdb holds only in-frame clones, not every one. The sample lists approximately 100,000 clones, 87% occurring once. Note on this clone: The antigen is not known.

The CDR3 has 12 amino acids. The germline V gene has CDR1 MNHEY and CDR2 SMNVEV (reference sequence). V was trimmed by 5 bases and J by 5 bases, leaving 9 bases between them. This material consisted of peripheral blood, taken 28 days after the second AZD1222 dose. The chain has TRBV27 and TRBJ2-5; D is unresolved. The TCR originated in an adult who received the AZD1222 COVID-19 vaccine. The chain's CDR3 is CASSNPSETQYF. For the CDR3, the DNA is TGTGCCAGCAGTAACCCATCGGAGACCCAGTACTTC.